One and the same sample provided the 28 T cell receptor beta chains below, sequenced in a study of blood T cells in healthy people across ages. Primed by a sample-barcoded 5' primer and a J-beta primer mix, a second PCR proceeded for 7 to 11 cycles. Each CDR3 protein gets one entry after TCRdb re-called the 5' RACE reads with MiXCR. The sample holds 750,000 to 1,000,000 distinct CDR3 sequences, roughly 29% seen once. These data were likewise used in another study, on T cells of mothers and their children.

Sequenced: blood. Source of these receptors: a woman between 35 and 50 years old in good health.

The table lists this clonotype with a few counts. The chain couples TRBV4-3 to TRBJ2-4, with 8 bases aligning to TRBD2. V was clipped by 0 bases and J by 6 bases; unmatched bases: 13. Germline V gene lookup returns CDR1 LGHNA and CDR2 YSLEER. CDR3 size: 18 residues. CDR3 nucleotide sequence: TGCGCCAGCAGCCAAGATCTAGGCGGGGGGCCCTTAGTAAACATTCAGTACTTC. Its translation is CASSQDLGGGPLVNIQYF.

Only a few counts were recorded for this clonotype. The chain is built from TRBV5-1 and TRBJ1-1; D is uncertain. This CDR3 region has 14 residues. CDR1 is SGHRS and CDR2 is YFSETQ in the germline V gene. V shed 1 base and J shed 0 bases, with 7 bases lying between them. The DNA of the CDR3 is TGCGCCAGCAGCTTGCACGAACTGAACACTGAAGCTTTCTTT. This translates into CASSLHELNTEAFF.

The CDR3 is CATSRVLEGAHTDTQYF. The CDR3 DNA reads as TGTGCCACCAGCAGAGTTCTTGAGGGGGCGCACACAGATACGCAGTATTTT. This chain connects TRBV15 to TRBJ2-3; TRBD1 matches 7 bases. Looked up from germline, CDR1 is LNHNV and CDR2 is YYDKDF (reference sequence). The J segment lost 2 bases and the V segment lost 1 base, leaving 9 bases of the junction unmatched. The CDR3 is made up of 17 amino acids.

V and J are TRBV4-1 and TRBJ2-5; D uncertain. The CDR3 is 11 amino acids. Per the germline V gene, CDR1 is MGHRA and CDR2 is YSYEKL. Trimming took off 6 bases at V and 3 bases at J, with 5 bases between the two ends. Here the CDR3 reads CASREKETQYF. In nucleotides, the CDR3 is TGCGCCAGCAGGGAGAAAGAGACCCAGTACTTC.

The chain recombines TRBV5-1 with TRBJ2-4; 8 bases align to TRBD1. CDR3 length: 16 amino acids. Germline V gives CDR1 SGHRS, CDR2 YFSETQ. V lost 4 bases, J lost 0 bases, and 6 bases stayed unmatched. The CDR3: CASSIDRGVAKNIQYF. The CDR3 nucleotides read TGCGCCAGCAGCATAGACAGGGGAGTAGCCAAAAACATTCAGTACTTC.

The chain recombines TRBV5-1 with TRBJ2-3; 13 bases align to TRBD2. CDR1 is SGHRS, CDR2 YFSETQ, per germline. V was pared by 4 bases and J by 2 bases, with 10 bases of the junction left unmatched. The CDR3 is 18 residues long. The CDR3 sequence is CASSPGLAGVLPTDTQYF. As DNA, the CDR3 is TGCGCCAGCAGCCCCGGACTAGCGGGGGTTCTTCCCACAGATACGCAGTATTTT.

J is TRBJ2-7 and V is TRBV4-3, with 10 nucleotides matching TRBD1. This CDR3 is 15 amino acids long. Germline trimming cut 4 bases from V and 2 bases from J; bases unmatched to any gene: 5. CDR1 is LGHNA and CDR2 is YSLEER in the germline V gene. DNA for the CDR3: TGCGCCAGCAGCCGAGGGACAGGGGCGACCTACGAGCAGTACTTC. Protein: CASSRGTGATYEQYF.

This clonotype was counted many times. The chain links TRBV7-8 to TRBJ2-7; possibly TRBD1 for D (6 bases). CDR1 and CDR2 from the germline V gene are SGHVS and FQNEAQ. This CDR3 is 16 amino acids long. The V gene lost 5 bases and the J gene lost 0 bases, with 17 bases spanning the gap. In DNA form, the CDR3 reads TGTGCCAGCAGCGGGGAACAGGGTGAAATCTCCTACGAGCAGTACTTC. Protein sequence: CASSGEQGEISYEQYF. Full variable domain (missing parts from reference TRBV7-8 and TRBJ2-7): GAGVSQSPRYKVAKRGQDVALRCDPISGHVSLFWYQQALGQGPEFLTYFQNEAQLDKSGLPSDRFFAERPEGSVSTLKIQRTQQEDSAVYLCASSGEQGEISYEQYFGPGTRLTVT.

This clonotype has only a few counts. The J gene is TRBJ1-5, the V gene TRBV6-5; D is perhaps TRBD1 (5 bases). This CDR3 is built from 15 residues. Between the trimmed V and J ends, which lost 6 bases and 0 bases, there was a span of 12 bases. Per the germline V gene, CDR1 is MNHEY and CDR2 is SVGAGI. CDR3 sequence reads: CASRQQVYSNQPQHF. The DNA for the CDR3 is TGTGCCAGCAGACAACAGGTTTATAGCAATCAGCCCCAGCATTTT.

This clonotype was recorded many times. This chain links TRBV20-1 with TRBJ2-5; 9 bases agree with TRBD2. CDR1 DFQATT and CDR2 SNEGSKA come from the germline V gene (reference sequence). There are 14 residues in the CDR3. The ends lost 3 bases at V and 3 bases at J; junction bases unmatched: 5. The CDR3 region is CSARGSSGEETQYF. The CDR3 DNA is TGCAGTGCTAGGGGGTCTAGCGGGGAAGAGACCCAGTACTTC.

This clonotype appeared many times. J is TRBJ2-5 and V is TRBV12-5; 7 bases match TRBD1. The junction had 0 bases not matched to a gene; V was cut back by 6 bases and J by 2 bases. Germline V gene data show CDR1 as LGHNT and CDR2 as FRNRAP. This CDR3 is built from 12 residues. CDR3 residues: CASGTGQETQYF. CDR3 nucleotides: TGTGCTAGTGGGACAGGGCAAGAGACCCAGTACTTC.

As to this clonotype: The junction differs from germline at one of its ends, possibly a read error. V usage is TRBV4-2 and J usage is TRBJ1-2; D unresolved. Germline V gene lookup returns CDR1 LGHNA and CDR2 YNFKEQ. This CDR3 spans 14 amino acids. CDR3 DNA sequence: TGTACCAGCAGCCAAGAACGAAAGAACTATGGCTACACCTTC. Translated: CTSSQERKNYGYTF.

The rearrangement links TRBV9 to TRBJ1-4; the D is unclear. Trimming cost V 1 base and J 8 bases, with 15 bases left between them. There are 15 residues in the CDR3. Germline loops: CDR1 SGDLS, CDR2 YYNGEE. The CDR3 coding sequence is TGTGCCAGCAGCGTATATGGTCACCTCGGCGAAAAACTGTTTTTT. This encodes CASSVYGHLGEKLFF.

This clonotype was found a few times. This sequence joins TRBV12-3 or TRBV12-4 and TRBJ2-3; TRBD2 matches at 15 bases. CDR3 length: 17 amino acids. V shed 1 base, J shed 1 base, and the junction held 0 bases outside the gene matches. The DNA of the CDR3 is TGTGCCAGCAGTTTAGGGACTAGCGGGAGGGGCACAGATACGCAGTATTTT. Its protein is CASSLGTSGRGTDTQYF.

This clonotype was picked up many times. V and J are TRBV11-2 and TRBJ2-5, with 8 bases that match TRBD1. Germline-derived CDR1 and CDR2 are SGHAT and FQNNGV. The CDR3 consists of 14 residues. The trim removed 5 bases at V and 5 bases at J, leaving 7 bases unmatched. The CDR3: CASSADRGYETQYF. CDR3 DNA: TGTGCCAGCAGCGCCGACAGGGGATACGAGACCCAGTACTTC.

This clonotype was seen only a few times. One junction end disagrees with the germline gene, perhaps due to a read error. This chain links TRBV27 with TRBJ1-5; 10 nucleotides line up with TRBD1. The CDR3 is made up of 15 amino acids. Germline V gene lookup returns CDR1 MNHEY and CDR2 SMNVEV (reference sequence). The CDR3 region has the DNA TGTGGCAGCAGACCAGACAGGGGGCGAAGTCAGCCCCAGCATTTT. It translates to CGSRPDRGRSQPQHF.

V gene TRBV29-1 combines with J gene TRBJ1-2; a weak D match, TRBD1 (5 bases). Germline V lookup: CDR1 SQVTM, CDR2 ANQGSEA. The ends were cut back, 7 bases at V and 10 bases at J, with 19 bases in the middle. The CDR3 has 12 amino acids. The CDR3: CSGHRGQDDYTF. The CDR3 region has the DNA TGCAGCGGGCATCGGGGCCAAGATGACTACACCTTC.

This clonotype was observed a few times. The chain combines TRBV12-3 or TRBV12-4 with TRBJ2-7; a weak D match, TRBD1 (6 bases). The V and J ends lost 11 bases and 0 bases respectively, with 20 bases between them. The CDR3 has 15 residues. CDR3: CASHGRGAPSYEQYF. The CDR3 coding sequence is TGTGCCTCACACGGCAGGGGCGCTCCCTCCTACGAGCAGTACTTC.

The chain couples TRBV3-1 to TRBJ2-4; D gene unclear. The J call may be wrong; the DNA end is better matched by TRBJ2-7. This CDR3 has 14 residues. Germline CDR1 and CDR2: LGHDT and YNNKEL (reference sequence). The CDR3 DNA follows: TGTGCCAGCAGCCAAGCCATCCCCTCGAGCGAGCAGTACTTC. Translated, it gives CASSQAIPSSEQYF.

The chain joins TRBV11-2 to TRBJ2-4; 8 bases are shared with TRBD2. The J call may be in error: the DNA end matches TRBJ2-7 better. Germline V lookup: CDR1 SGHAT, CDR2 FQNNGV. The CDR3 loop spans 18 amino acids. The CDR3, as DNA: TGTGCCAGCAGCTCGAGATTGGGACCAGCGGGGGCCAACTACGAGCAGTACTTC. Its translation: CASSSRLGPAGANYEQYF.

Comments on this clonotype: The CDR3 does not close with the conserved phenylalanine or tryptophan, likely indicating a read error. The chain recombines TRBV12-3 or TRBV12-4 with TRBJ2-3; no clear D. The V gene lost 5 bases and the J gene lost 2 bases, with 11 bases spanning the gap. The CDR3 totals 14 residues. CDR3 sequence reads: CASSPTVTTDTQYS. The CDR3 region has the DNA TGTGCCAGCAGTCCCACAGTTACCACAGATACGCAGTATTCC.

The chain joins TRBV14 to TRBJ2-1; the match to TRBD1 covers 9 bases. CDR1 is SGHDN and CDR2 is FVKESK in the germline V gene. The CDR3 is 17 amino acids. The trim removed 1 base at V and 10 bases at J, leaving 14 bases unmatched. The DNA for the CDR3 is TGTGCCAGCAGCCAAGGGGGATATTGGACAGGGGCGGGGGAGCAGTTCTTC. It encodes CASSQGGYWTGAGEQFF.

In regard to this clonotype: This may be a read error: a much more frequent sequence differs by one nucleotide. The CDR3 sequence: CAGSLQTRATLHF. In DNA form, the CDR3 reads TGTGCCGGCAGCTTACAGACTAGGGCCACCCTCCACTTT. This chain joins TRBV7-2 and TRBJ1-6; D not certain. The V gene's germline CDR1 is SGHTA and CDR2 FQGNSA. CDR3 length: 13 residues.

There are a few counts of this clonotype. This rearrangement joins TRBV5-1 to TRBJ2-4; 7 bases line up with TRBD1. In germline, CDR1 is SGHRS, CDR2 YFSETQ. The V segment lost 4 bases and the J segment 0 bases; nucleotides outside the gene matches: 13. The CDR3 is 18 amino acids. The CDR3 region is CASSTTGQAGRAKNIQYF. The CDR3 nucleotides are TGCGCCAGCAGCACGACTGGACAGGCTGGTCGAGCCAAAAACATTCAGTACTTC.

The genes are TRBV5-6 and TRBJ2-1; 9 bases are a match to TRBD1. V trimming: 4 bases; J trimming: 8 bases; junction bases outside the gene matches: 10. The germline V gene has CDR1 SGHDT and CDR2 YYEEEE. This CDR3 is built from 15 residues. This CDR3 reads CASSPGTGKRDEQFF. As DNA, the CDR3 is TGTGCCAGCAGCCCCGGGACAGGGAAAAGGGATGAGCAGTTCTTC.

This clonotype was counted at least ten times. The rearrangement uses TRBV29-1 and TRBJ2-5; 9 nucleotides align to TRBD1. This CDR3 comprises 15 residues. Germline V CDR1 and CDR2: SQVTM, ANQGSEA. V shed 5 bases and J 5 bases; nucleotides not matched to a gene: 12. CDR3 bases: TGCAGCGTTCGGAAAGGGACAGGGAATCTGGAGACCCAGTACTTC. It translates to CSVRKGTGNLETQYF.

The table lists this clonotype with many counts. The CDR3 is CASSPYLAGDPYEQYF. Here the CDR3 DNA reads TGTGCCAGCAGCCCCTATCTAGCGGGGGACCCCTACGAGCAGTACTTC. This chain uses TRBV7-9 with TRBJ2-7; 10 bases match TRBD2. The J segment lost 2 bases and the V segment lost 5 bases, leaving 9 bases of the junction unmatched. The CDR3 loop spans 16 amino acids. Germline-derived CDR1 and CDR2 are SEHNR and FQNEAQ (reference sequence).

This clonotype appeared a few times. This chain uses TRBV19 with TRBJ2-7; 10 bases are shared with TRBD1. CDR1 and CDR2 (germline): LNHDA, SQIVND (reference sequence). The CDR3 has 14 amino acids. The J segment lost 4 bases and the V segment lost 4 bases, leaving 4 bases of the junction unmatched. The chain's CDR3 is CASSTSDRGYEQYF. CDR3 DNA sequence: TGTGCCAGTAGTACTTCGGACAGGGGGTACGAGCAGTACTTC.